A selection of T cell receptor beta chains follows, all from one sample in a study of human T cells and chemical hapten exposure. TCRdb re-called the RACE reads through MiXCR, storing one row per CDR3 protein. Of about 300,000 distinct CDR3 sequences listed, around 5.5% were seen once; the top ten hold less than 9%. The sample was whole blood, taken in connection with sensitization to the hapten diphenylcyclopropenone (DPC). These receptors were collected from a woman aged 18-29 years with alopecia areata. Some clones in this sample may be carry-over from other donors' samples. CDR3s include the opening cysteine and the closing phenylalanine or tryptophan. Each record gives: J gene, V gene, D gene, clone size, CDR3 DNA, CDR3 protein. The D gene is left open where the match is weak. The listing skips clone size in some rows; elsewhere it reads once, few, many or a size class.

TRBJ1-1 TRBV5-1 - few TGCGCCAGCAGCTTGAGGGGAGAAGAGACTGAAGCTTTCTTT CASSLRGEETEAFF
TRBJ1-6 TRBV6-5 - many TGTGCCAGCAGGCTAGCGGGCTATAATTCACCCCTCCACTTT CASRLAGYNSPLHF
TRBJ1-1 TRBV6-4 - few TGTGCCAGCAGTGACTCGAAAATGGGATCGCCCTTCTCTGAAGCTTTCTTT CASSDSKMGSPFSEAFF
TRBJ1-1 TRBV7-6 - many TGTGCCAGCAGTGTCCTCGTGGGTACTGAAGCTTTCTTT CASSVLVGTEAFF
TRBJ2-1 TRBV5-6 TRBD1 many TGTGCCAGCAGCTCGCGACAGGGGGCAGGCGAGCAGTTCTTC CASSSRQGAGEQFF
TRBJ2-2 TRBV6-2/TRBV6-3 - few TGTGCCGGCAGGAGAAGCACCGGGGAGCTGTTTTTT CAGRRSTGELFF
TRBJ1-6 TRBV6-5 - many TGTGCCAGCAGTTACTGGGGCAGTTCGAATTCACCCCTCCACTTT CASSYWGSSNSPLHF
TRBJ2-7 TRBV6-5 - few TGTGCCAGCAGTTACTCATCCCCCGTGGGACGGTACGAGCAGTACTTC CASSYSSPVGRYEQYF
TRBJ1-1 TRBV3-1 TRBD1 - TGTACGGTTGGAGGACAGGGAGCTTTCTTT CTVGGQGAFF
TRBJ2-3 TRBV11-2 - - TGTGCCAGCAGCTTACCCCCTTGGGATACAGATACGCAGTATTTT CASSLPPWDTDTQYF
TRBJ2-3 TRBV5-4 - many TGTGCCAGCAGCTTATCCCTGGGCAGGGCCACAGATACGCAGTATTTT CASSLSLGRATDTQYF
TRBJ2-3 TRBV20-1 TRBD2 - TGCAGTGCTAGAGATATTTTCCTATTGGCTAGCGGGGGGGAGGATACGCAGTATTTT CSARDIFLLASGGEDTQYF
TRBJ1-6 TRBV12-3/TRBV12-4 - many TGTGCCAGCAGTTTAGGGCAGGCGGCCGATTCACCCCTCCACTTT CASSLGQAADSPLHF
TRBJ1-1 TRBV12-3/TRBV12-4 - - TGTGCCAGCAGCCCTTTGTGGACTGAAGCTTTCTTT CASSPLWTEAFF
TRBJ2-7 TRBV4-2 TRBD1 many TGTGCCAGCAGCCAGGGAGGACAGGGGTCCTACGAGCAGTACTTC CASSQGGQGSYEQYF